The 12 T cell receptor beta chains presented below share a single source sample, sequenced in a study of response to subunit inactivated influenza vaccine. TCRdb re-called the RT-PCR reads through MiXCR, storing one row per CDR3 protein. The sample shows about 300,000 distinct CDR3 sequences, 20% to 25% of them seen only once. Sample: PBMCs from blood, taken about 20 months after vaccination. The source is a man between 50 and 75 years old who received an inactivated influenza vaccine.

CDR3 sequence reads: CASSTESAGWRTDTQYF. The CDR3 coding sequence is TGCGCCAGCAGTACTGAGTCAGCGGGGTGGAGAACAGATACGCAGTATTTT. This sequence joins TRBV10-2 and TRBJ2-3; 7 bases match TRBD2. The germline V gene has CDR1 WSHSY and CDR2 SAAADI. Trimming cost V 5 bases and J 3 bases; bases outside gene matches: 14. The CDR3 contains 17 residues.

This clonotype was detected a few times. The rearrangement uses TRBV27 and TRBJ2-7; D is unresolved. The CDR3 spans 15 residues. The germline V gene encodes CDR1 MNHEY and CDR2 SMNVEV (reference sequence). The V end lost 6 bases, the J end lost 4 bases, and 19 bases lay between the germline ends. The CDR3 coding sequence is TGTGCCAGCAGCAAGTACCCCGATCCTTTTTACGAGCAGTACTTC. This translates into CASSKYPDPFYEQYF.

The table lists this clonotype with a few counts. The chain has TRBV10-3 and TRBJ1-1, with TRBD1 as a possible D gene (6 bases). V lost 6 bases to trimming and J lost 0 bases, with 11 bases between them. Germline CDR1 ENHRY, CDR2 SYGVKD. The CDR3 consists of 14 residues. CDR3 sequence (DNA): TGTGCCATCAGGACAGGACTTATGAACACTGAAGCTTTCTTT. It translates to CAIRTGLMNTEAFF.

V usage is TRBV10-3 and J usage is TRBJ1-3; a possible D gene is TRBD1 (6 bases). The CDR3 covers 14 residues. Deletions cut 5 bases from V and 2 bases from J, with 10 bases between. Germline V gene sequence: CDR1 ENHRY, CDR2 SYGVKD. The CDR3 nucleotides read TGTGCCATCAGTACAGGGATAGCTGGAAACACCATATATTTT. Amino acids: CAISTGIAGNTIYF.

In its sample, this clonotype was seen a few times. The CDR3 region is CSVGGQQNQPQHF. The CDR3 coding sequence is TGCAGCGTTGGGGGACAGCAGAATCAGCCCCAGCATTTT. The genes are TRBV29-1 and TRBJ1-5; TRBD1 agrees at 7 bases. Unmatched junction bases numbered 4, after V lost 4 bases and J lost 4 bases. Germline-derived CDR1 and CDR2 are SQVTM and ANQGSEA. The CDR3 has 13 amino acids.

This clonotype has ten or more counts. The J gene is TRBJ1-1, the V gene TRBV5-1; D gene ambiguous. The ends were cut back, 2 bases at V and 1 base at J, with 6 bases in the middle. There are 13 residues in the CDR3. Germline V gene data show CDR1 as SGHRS and CDR2 as YFSETQ. The CDR3 region has the DNA TGCGCCAGCAGCTTTTCAGGGAACACTGAAGCTTTCTTT. This gives the protein CASSFSGNTEAFF. Supplemented by reference TRBV5-1 and TRBJ1-1, the full variable domain reads KAGVTQTPRYLIKTRGQQVTLSCSPISGHRSVSWYQQTPGQGLQFLFEYFSETQRNKGNFPGRFSGRQFSNSRSEMNVSTLELGDSALYLCASSFSGNTEAFFGQGTRLTVV.

The V gene is TRBV4-3, the J gene TRBJ1-6, with unresolved D. The CDR3 sequence is 16 residues long. The V gene's germline CDR1 is LGHNA and CDR2 YSLEER. Trimming left V 3 bases short and J 12 bases short, with 21 bases between. For the CDR3, the DNA is TGCGCCAGCAGCCACGGAACCGGGAAAGAAACCTTACCCCTCCACTTT. Translation: CASSHGTGKETLPLHF.

This clonotype was observed many times. The V and J genes are TRBV6-1 and TRBJ1-2, with 8 bases aligning to TRBD1. The CDR3 has 14 residues. The germline CDR1 and CDR2 sequences are MNHNS and SASEGT. V was pared by 7 bases and J by 5 bases, with 9 bases of the junction left unmatched. CDR3 protein: CASILTGGPYGYTF. CDR3 in DNA: TGTGCCAGCATCCTTACAGGGGGGCCTTATGGCTACACCTTC.

The chain recombines TRBV6-6 with TRBJ2-3; D may match TRBD1 or TRBD2 (5 bases each). Germline assignment: CDR1 MNHNY and CDR2 SVGAGI (reference sequence). This CDR3 has 10 amino acids. With 5 bases removed from V and 13 bases from J, the gap between germline ends came to 10 bases. DNA for the CDR3: TGTGCCAGCAGTAGGGACCGGAAGTATTTT. It translates to CASSRDRKYF.

The table lists this clonotype with a few counts. The chain couples TRBV4-3 to TRBJ2-5, with D possibly matching TRBD2 (5 bases). Germline values: CDR1 LGHNA, CDR2 YSLEER. The CDR3 loop spans 14 amino acids. Trimming shortened V by 1 base and J by 0 bases, and 6 bases separated the two germline ends. The CDR3 is CASSQGLHQETQYF. The CDR3 coding sequence is TGCGCCAGCAGCCAAGGACTACACCAAGAGACCCAGTACTTC.

The V call is TRBV4-3, the J call TRBJ2-3; tentatively, D is TRBD1 (6 bases). Per germline, CDR1 LGHNA and CDR2 YSLEER. The V gene lost 2 bases and the J gene lost 1 base, with 10 bases spanning the gap. The CDR3 has 15 amino acids. The DNA of the CDR3 is TGCGCCAGCAGCCAAACAGGGACCCGCACAGATACGCAGTATTTT. The encoded protein is CASSQTGTRTDTQYF.

In this sample, this clonotype turned up a few times. The rearrangement links TRBV3-1 to TRBJ1-5; D is undetermined. In germline, CDR1 is LGHDT, CDR2 YNNKEL (reference sequence). Trimming took off 0 bases at V and 6 bases at J, with 3 bases between the two ends. This CDR3 spans 12 amino acids. The CDR3 region has the DNA TGTGCCAGCAGCCAAGAGGGTCAGCCCCAGCATTTT. It specifies CASSQEGQPQHF.